This entry is about one T cell receptor (beta chain). The CDR3 consists of 14 residues. The V gene's germline CDR1 is MNHNS and CDR2 SASEGT. Trimming cost V 0 bases and J 3 bases; bases outside gene matches: 2. The sample comes from a study of blood T cell repertoires in COVID-19. The overall study: PBMCs, B-cell-depleted T cells, or T cells provided the cDNA or gDNA that made up the material.

Per the original methods: Nucleated cell counts were estimated from reference gene primer amplification. Assay used: immunoSEQ multiplex PCR; TCRdb lists only in-frame clones, some missing. V and J calls and clone size come straight from that table; D and trimming were deduced from the DNA. In the table there are more than 150,000 clones, roughly 81% of which are singletons. Patients from Seattle were sampled longitudinally, starting during active infection. The V and J genes are TRBV6-1 and TRBJ2-7, with 7 bases matching TRBD2. The source is a woman aged 80 or over with COVID-19, enrolled during active disease. Sequencing input: peripheral blood. CDR3 DNA: TGTGCCAGCAGTGAAGCACAGCGGGGCTACGAGCAGTACTTC. Its protein is CASSEAQRGYEQYF.